This T cell receptor beta chain was obtained from a study of cytomegalovirus exposure and HLA in healthy donors. Study-wide points: The only immune exposure information that was available was CMV serostatus. The authors later found most CMV-associated TCR beta chains appeared HLA-restricted. Further analysis was carried out later, and it showed several of the most significant clusters appearing linked to common viral pathogens.

Comments on this clone: Its antigen is unknown.

The study ran its PCR with 60 Vbeta and 13 Jbeta primers. In the original workflow: Later reanalysis found roughly 80 million unique TCR beta chains, 10 million to 12 million of them shared. The assay was immunoSEQ multiplex PCR, and TCRdb's table has in-frame clones only and misses some. The D gene and trimming were derived from the DNA, and the V and J assignments and clone size from that table. The repertoire includes around 190,000 clones, about 83% of them detected once, and approximately 2.9% sits in the top ten. The TCR was taken from a female donor in good health and CMV-seronegative. The specimen was PBMCs.

DNA for the CDR3: TGTGCCAGCAGCTCTAAGGGACAGGGACTTAGCGGGAGAAGGGGTGAGCAGTTCTTC. It codes for CASSSKGQGLSGRRGEQFF. The V call is TRBV7-6, the J call TRBJ2-1; D tentatively reads TRBD1 or TRBD2 (9 bases each). CDR1 and CDR2 (germline): SGHVS, FNYEAQ. The CDR3 sequence is 19 residues long. Trimming shortened V by 4 bases and J by 9 bases, and 31 bases separated the two germline ends. The full variable domain, in which reference TRBV7-6 and TRBJ2-1 provide the parts outside the CDR3, is GAGVSQSPRYKVTKRGQDVALRCDPISGHVSLYWYRQALGQGPEFLTYFNYEAQQDKSGLPNDRFSAERPEGSISTLTIQRTEQRDSAMYRCASSSKGQGLSGRRGEQFFGPGTRLTVL.